Below, 7 T cell receptor beta chains from the same sample are listed, as sequenced in a study of T cells expressing NK-cell markers. TCRdb re-called the 5' RACE reads, yielding one record per CDR3 amino acid sequence without DNA. The sample includes 350,000 to 450,000 distinct CDR3 sequences. The sequenced sample consisted of blood T cells: a sorted CD56 or NKG2C T cell subset, CD4+ or CD8+ T cells, or bulk PBMC T cells (not recorded which). These receptor sequences come from a man aged 18-69 years in good health.

The V call is TRBV5-1, the J call TRBJ2-7; the TCRdb call, TRBD2, lacks DNA for checking. This CDR3 is 16 amino acids long. CDR1 is SGHRS and CDR2 is YFSETQ in the germline V gene. CDR3 in amino acids: CASSLANQREAYEQYF.

The rearrangement links TRBV12-3 or TRBV12-4 to TRBJ1-6. This CDR3 has 13 amino acids. The CDR3: CASKGFYNSPLHF.

V usage is TRBV18 and J usage is TRBJ2-5; the D gene TCRdb calls, TRBD1, cannot be checked with no DNA. CDR3 length equals 14 residues. CDR1 is KGHSH, CDR2 LQKENI, per germline. The CDR3: CASSLTTGAETQYF.

The chain combines TRBV29-1 with TRBJ2-1; the TRBD1 assignment by TCRdb is unverifiable without DNA. Germline V lookup: CDR1 SQVTM, CDR2 ANQGSEA. CDR3 length equals 14 residues. The chain's CDR3 is CSVSGGNSYNEQFF.

This chain uses TRBV7-9 with TRBJ1-2; the TRBD1 assignment by TCRdb is unverifiable without DNA. There are 14 residues in the CDR3. Germline loops: CDR1 SEHNR, CDR2 FQNEAQ (reference sequence). CDR3 sequence: CASSQPSTGSGYTF.

The chain uses TRBV7-9 and TRBJ1-1; the TRBD1 assignment by TCRdb is unverifiable without DNA. This CDR3 has 14 residues. Germline CDR1 is SEHNR and CDR2 is FQNEAQ (reference sequence). The CDR3 is CASSAGQTNTEAFF.

The chain employs TRBV7-2 and TRBJ2-7; the D gene TCRdb calls, TRBD1, cannot be checked with no DNA. The CDR3 extends over 14 amino acids. Germline V gene lookup returns CDR1 SGHTA and CDR2 FQGNSA. CDR3 amino acids: CASSLFTAGIEQYF.